A single sample is the source of the 26 T cell receptor beta chains below, sequenced in a study of blood T cell repertoires in COVID-19. Profiling relied on immunoSEQ multiplex PCR, and the TCRdb table lists in-frame clones only, not all of them. The sample yields 200,000 to 250,000 clones, around 88% seen once. Sequencing was done on a sample of PBMCs or T cells enriched from blood (not recorded which). The source is a woman aged 45 to 65 with acute COVID-19.

The rearrangement links TRBV2 to TRBJ1-1; 8 bases are a match to TRBD1. With V trimmed by 4 bases and J by 1 base, 8 bases remained unmatched. The CDR3 covers 16 residues. Germline V gives CDR1 SNHLY, CDR2 FYNNEI. The CDR3 loop is CASSGAGQDENTEAFF. CDR3 bases: TGTGCCAGCAGTGGAGCGGGACAGGACGAGAACACTGAAGCTTTCTTT.

V and J are TRBV5-6 and TRBJ1-1; TRBD1 matches at 7 bases. Unmatched junction bases numbered 6, after V lost 4 bases and J lost 3 bases. Germline V CDR1 and CDR2: SGHDT, YYEEEE. The CDR3 runs to 14 residues. Here the CDR3 reads CASSRGTAHTEAFF. For the CDR3, the DNA is TGTGCCAGCAGCCGCGGGACAGCCCACACTGAAGCTTTCTTT. Filled out from reference TRBV5-6 and TRBJ1-1, the complete variable domain reads DAGVTQSPTHLIKTRGQQVTLRCSPKSGHDTVSWYQQALGQGPQFIFQYYEEEERQRGNFPDRFSGHQFPNYSSELNVNALLLGDSALYLCASSRGTAHTEAFFGQGTRLTVV.

The genes are TRBV27 and TRBJ1-1, with D perhaps matching TRBD1 (5 bases). CDR3 length: 13 residues. V was pared by 2 bases and J by 7 bases, with 11 bases between. In germline, CDR1 is MNHEY, CDR2 SMNVEV (reference sequence). The CDR3 sequence: CASSLRGRNEAFF. CDR3 coding DNA: TGTGCCAGCAGTTTAAGGGGCAGAAATGAAGCTTTCTTT.

The chain is built from TRBV4-1 and TRBJ2-1; TRBD1 might be the D (5 bases). Trimming left V 4 bases short and J 7 bases short, with 11 bases between. Germline V gives CDR1 MGHRA, CDR2 YSYEKL. The CDR3 extends over 13 amino acids. CDR3 DNA: TGCGCCAGCAGCCTGTGGGGCGAGAATGAGCAGTTCTTC. This gives the protein CASSLWGENEQFF.

V is TRBV28 and J is TRBJ2-3; no clear D gene. This CDR3 has 15 residues. CDR1 MDHEN and CDR2 SYDVKM come from the germline V gene. V was clipped by 3 bases and J by 2 bases, with 12 bases between them. The CDR3 loop is CASSFGFGFTDTQYF. The DNA of the CDR3 is TGTGCCAGCAGTTTTGGGTTCGGGTTCACAGATACGCAGTATTTT.

The chain links TRBV30 to TRBJ2-7; 7 nucleotides line up with TRBD2. After removal of 2 bases from V and 3 bases from J, the junction contained 7 bases not matched to a gene. The germline V gene encodes CDR1 GTSNPN and CDR2 SVGIG (reference sequence). The CDR3 length is 14 residues. The CDR3 sequence is CAWSHPGLSYEQYF. CDR3 DNA sequence: TGTGCCTGGAGTCACCCGGGACTAAGCTACGAGCAGTACTTC.

The gene calls are TRBV15 and TRBJ2-7; 8 bases align to TRBD2. Germline CDR1 and CDR2: LNHNV and YYDKDF (reference sequence). Unmatched junction bases numbered 12, after V lost 4 bases and J lost 7 bases. CDR3 length: 15 amino acids. The CDR3 protein is CATSNTGTRIEEQYF. The DNA for the CDR3 is TGTGCCACCAGCAACACCGGGACTAGAATTGAGGAGCAGTACTTC.

V and J are TRBV2 and TRBJ2-2, with TRBD2 as a possible D gene (5 bases). The V end was cut by 6 bases, the J end by 6 bases, with 17 bases between. This CDR3 is built from 15 residues. From germline, CDR1 is SNHLY and CDR2 FYNNEI. In DNA form, the CDR3 reads TGTGCCAGCAGCCTTTCCAGCGGCGTTGCCGGGGAGCTGTTTTTT. The encoded protein is CASSLSSGVAGELFF.

The V and J genes are TRBV6-2 or TRBV6-3 and TRBJ2-3, with 7 bases lining up with TRBD2. There are 20 residues in the CDR3. V dropped 0 bases and J dropped 2; count of bases not matched to a gene: 17. Germline CDR1 is MNHEY and CDR2 is SVGEGT. CDR3 sequence: CASSYSRVQRDPSFTDTQYF. CDR3 nucleotide sequence: TGTGCCAGCAGTTACTCGAGGGTCCAGCGGGATCCTAGCTTCACAGATACGCAGTATTTT.

This chain links TRBV7-9 with TRBJ2-1; 8 positions match TRBD2. Trimming at V came to 5 bases and at J to 6 bases, leaving 9 bases not matched to a gene. Looked up from germline, CDR1 is SEHNR and CDR2 is FQNEAQ (reference sequence). The CDR3 is 15 residues long. The CDR3 region has the DNA TGTGCCAGCAGCACTAGGGCGGGAGGTCTCAATGAGCAGTTCTTC. It yields the protein CASSTRAGGLNEQFF. Combining the CDR3 with reference TRBV7-9 and TRBJ2-1 gives the whole variable domain DTGVSQNPRHKITKRGQNVTFRCDPISEHNRLYWYRQTLGQGPEFLTYFQNEAQLEKSRLLSDRFSAERPKGSFSTLEIQRTEQGDSAMYLCASSTRAGGLNEQFFGPGTRLTVL.

The rearrangement joins TRBV27 to TRBJ1-1, with unresolved D. The CDR3 totals 17 residues. Deletions cut 2 bases from V and 4 bases from J, with 20 bases between. The V gene's germline CDR1 is MNHEY and CDR2 SMNVEV (reference sequence). The CDR3 bases are TGTGCCAGCAGTTTACTATACCGTGGAGGGATCGGCACTGAAGCTTTCTTT. Translation: CASSLLYRGGIGTEAFF.

The chain employs TRBV7-3 and TRBJ2-3; TRBD1 is a possible D gene (5 bases). This CDR3 spans 13 amino acids. The V end lost 5 bases, the J end lost 3 bases, and 9 bases lay between the germline ends. Germline CDR1 reads SGHTA; CDR2 reads FQGTGA. The CDR3, as DNA: TGTGCCAGCAGCCGCCAGGGTACAGATACGCAGTATTTT. This translates into CASSRQGTDTQYF.

The CDR3 sequence: CASSVTGVSNQPQHF. The CDR3 bases are TGTGCCAGCAGCGTGACAGGGGTTAGCAATCAGCCCCAGCATTTT. The chain uses TRBV7-2 and TRBJ1-5, with TRBD1 matching 8 bases. The trim removed 5 bases at V and 0 bases at J, leaving 3 bases unmatched. The CDR3 loop spans 15 amino acids. Germline CDR1 SGHTA, CDR2 FQGNSA.

A word on this clone: Other DNA sequences of this sample code for an identical CDR3. V and J are TRBV9 and TRBJ2-3, with a possible D match to TRBD1 (5 bases). Trimming left V 0 bases short and J 0 bases short, with 5 bases between. The CDR3 length is 14 residues. Germline CDR1 and CDR2: SGDLS and YYNGEE. The CDR3 reads CASSVGGSTDTQYF. The CDR3 region has the DNA TGTGCCAGCAGCGTAGGGGGCAGCACAGATACGCAGTATTTT. Based on the CDR3 plus reference TRBV9 and TRBJ2-3, the full variable domain is DSGVTQTPKHLITATGQRVTLRCSPRSGDLSVYWYQQSLDQGLQFLIQYYNGEERAKGNILERFSAQQFPDLHSELNLSSLELGDSALYFCASSVGGSTDTQYFGPGTRLTVL.

V and J are TRBV28 and TRBJ2-7; 13 bases agree with TRBD2. The CDR3 sequence is 17 residues long. Germline V gene lookup returns CDR1 MDHEN and CDR2 SYDVKM. V gave up 3 bases and J gave up 0 bases; unmatched junction bases: 5. The CDR3 DNA follows: TGTGCCAGCAGTTTCGGACTAGCGGGAGTCGACTCCTACGAGCAGTACTTC. This sequence encodes CASSFGLAGVDSYEQYF.

The V and J genes are TRBV18 and TRBJ1-5; weak D call: TRBD1 (6 bases). The CDR3 covers 16 residues. Germline CDR1 and CDR2: KGHSH and LQKENI. Trimming took off 2 bases at V and 1 base at J, with 12 bases between the two ends. CDR3 in amino acids: CASSPDNRVSNQPQHF. The DNA for the CDR3 is TGTGCCAGCTCACCAGACAACAGGGTGAGCAATCAGCCCCAGCATTTT.

The chain is built from TRBV11-2 and TRBJ1-6, with D hard to call. This CDR3 has 16 amino acids. V dropped 2 bases and J dropped 0 bases, with 8 bases sitting between them. Per germline, CDR1 SGHAT and CDR2 FQNNGV. CDR3 coding DNA: TGTGCCAGCAGCTTATCGGTCACCTCCTATAATTCACCCCTCCACTTT. Its protein is CASSLSVTSYNSPLHF.

The chain employs TRBV28 and TRBJ1-5; D is uncertain. The CDR3 has 15 residues. V was clipped by 3 bases and J by 0 bases, with 9 bases between them. Germline V gene sequence: CDR1 MDHEN, CDR2 SYDVKM. The DNA of the CDR3 is TGTGCCAGCAGTTTGGGAGGGAATAGCAATCAGCCCCAGCATTTT. This encodes CASSLGGNSNQPQHF.

V and J are TRBV2 and TRBJ1-1; 8 positions match TRBD1. This CDR3 region has 14 residues. Germline V CDR1 and CDR2: SNHLY, FYNNEI. Losses at the gene ends were 6 bases for V and 5 bases for J; bases not matched to a gene: 8. The CDR3 reads CASRRQGAGTEAFF. In nucleotides, the CDR3 is TGTGCCAGCAGGAGGCAGGGGGCAGGGACTGAAGCTTTCTTT.

The rearrangement uses TRBV4-2 and TRBJ2-1; the D gene is possibly TRBD2 (6 bases). The ends were cut back, 0 bases at V and 1 base at J, with 19 bases in the middle. Germline values: CDR1 LGHNA, CDR2 YNFKEQ. There are 19 residues in the CDR3. The CDR3 coding sequence is TGTGCCAGCAGCCAAGAGGCAGCGGGTTTGAGCCGTTCCTACAATGAGCAGTTCTTC. Amino acid sequence: CASSQEAAGLSRSYNEQFF.

V and J are TRBV27 and TRBJ2-1; D perhaps matches TRBD2 (7 bases). Germline CDR1 and CDR2: MNHEY and SMNVEV (reference sequence). The CDR3 length is 15 residues. Deletions cut 1 base from V and 4 bases from J, with 11 bases between. The CDR3 sequence: CASSLWEGQYNEQFF. CDR3 nucleotides: TGTGCCAGCAGTTTATGGGAGGGACAATACAATGAGCAGTTCTTC.

This chain joins TRBV4-1 and TRBJ2-3, with 11 bases fitting TRBD2. Trimming at V came to 4 bases and at J to 3 bases, leaving 18 bases not matched to a gene. CDR3 size: 20 residues. Germline V gene lookup returns CDR1 MGHRA and CDR2 YSYEKL. CDR3 DNA: TGCGCCAGCAGCCTCCTATTTATTAGACTAGCGGGAAGATTAACAGATACGCAGTATTTT. Translating gives CASSLLFIRLAGRLTDTQYF.

This sequence joins TRBV28 and TRBJ2-7; unclear D gene. Germline V gives CDR1 MDHEN, CDR2 SYDVKM. V shed 1 base and J shed 4 bases, with 11 bases lying between them. The CDR3 is made up of 14 amino acids. CDR3: CASSLLMRWYEQYF. CDR3 bases: TGTGCCAGCAGTTTATTGATGAGGTGGTACGAGCAGTACTTC.

CDR3 in amino acids: CASSQEGLAGPYNEQFF. The CDR3 bases are TGCGCCAGCAGCCAAGAGGGGCTAGCGGGACCCTACAATGAGCAGTTCTTC. This sequence joins TRBV4-1 and TRBJ2-1; 9 nucleotides line up with TRBD2. V lost 0 bases, J lost 2 bases, and 5 bases stayed unmatched. CDR3 length: 17 residues. Germline lookup yields CDR1 MGHRA and CDR2 YSYEKL.

In nucleotides, the CDR3 is TGTGCCAGCACGGTTCTCGCCTGGAACATTCAGTACTTC. It specifies CASTVLAWNIQYF. The chain couples TRBV6-4 to TRBJ2-4; D unresolved. This CDR3 contains 13 residues. V shed 7 bases and J shed 7 bases, with 14 bases lying between them. Germline lookup yields CDR1 MRHNA and CDR2 SNTAGT.

CDR3 bases: TGTGCCAGCAGTTGGTATAATAGCGCGCAGGAGCAGTTCTTC. Translated, it gives CASSWYNSAQEQFF. This rearrangement joins TRBV6-2 or TRBV6-3 to TRBJ2-1; TRBD2 is a possible D gene (5 bases). Germline V CDR1 and CDR2: MNHEY, SVGEGT. The CDR3 consists of 14 residues. The V gene lost 4 bases and the J gene lost 10 bases, with 17 bases spanning the gap.